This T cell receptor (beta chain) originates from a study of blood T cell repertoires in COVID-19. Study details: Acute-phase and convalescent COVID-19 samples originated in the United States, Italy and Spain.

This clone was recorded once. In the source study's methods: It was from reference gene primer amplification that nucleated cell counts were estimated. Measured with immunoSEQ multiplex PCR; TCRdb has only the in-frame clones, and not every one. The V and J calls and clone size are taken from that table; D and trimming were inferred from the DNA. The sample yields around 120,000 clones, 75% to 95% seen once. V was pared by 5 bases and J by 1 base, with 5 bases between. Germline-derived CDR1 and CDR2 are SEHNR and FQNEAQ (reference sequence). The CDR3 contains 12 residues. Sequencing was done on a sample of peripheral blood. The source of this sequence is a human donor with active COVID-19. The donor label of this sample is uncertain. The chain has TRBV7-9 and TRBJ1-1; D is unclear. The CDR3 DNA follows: TGTGCCAGCAGCGTCTCGAACACTGAAGCTTTCTTT. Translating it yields CASSVSNTEAFF.